A selection of T cell receptor beta chains follows, all from one sample in a study of T-cell memory formation after mild COVID-19. TCRdb redid the calling of the 5' RACE reads with MiXCR, one entry per CDR3 protein. The profile shows tens of thousands of distinct CDR3 sequences, 12% of them singletons. Sequences were obtained from PBMCs or a T cell subset sorted from them (not recorded which). These receptors came from a man younger than 35 who had mild COVID-19 (a few samples of this study predate the infection). Cell type and time point are not known. The CDR3 runs from the conserved cysteine through the conserved F or W. The D gene is left open where the match is weak. A row's size may be missing; if present it is once, few, many or a size class.

D | J | V | size | CDR3 | DNA
NA | TRBJ2-3 | TRBV27 | NA | CASSFGRDTQYF | TGTGCCAGCAGTTTCGGGCGGGATACGCAGTATTTT
NA | TRBJ2-7 | TRBV27 | few | CASSFSGTLRVEQYF | TGTGCCAGCAGTTTCTCCGGGACCCTCCGGGTGGAGCAGTACTTC
NA | TRBJ1-1 | TRBV25-1 | NA | CASSREAPSTEAFF | TGTGCCAGCAGCCGAGAGGCCCCGAGCACTGAAGCTTTCTTT
NA | TRBJ2-3 | TRBV29-1 | many | CSVEDPRRGDTQYF | TGCAGCGTTGAAGACCCCCGGAGGGGAGATACGCAGTATTTT
TRBD2 | TRBJ2-5 | TRBV7-2 | NA | CASSPPPGTSGDQETQYF | TGTGCCAGCAGCCCCCCTCCCGGGACTAGCGGGGACCAAGAGACCCAGTACTTC
TRBD1 | TRBJ1-4 | TRBV12-3/TRBV12-4 | NA | CASSSRGVSEKLFF | TGTGCCAGCAGTTCCAGGGGGGTGAGTGAAAAACTGTTTTTT
NA | TRBJ2-7 | TRBV3-1 | NA | CASSRDSGREQYF | TGTGCCAGCAGCCGGGACTCCGGTCGAGAGCAGTACTTC
NA | TRBJ2-5 | TRBV5-1 | few | CASSVQGRGVETQYF | TGCGCCAGCAGCGTGCAGGGGAGGGGAGTTGAGACCCAGTACTTC
NA | TRBJ2-5 | TRBV27 | many | CASSFQMQETQYF | TGTGCCAGCAGTTTTCAGATGCAAGAGACCCAGTACTTC
TRBD2 | TRBJ2-5 | TRBV19 | NA | CASSIALTASGGTQYF | TGTGCCAGTAGTATAGCATTGACGGCTAGCGGCGGGACCCAGTACTTC
NA | TRBJ1-2 | TRBV27 | few | CASSRGHSYGYTF | TGTGCCAGCAGCCGGGGACACTCCTATGGCTACACCTTC
NA | TRBJ1-6 | TRBV20-1 | NA | CSAPGGGSYNSPLHF | TGCAGTGCGCCCGGGGGGGGCTCCTATAATTCACCCCTCCACTTT
NA | TRBJ2-2 | TRBV7-2 | many | CASSLSQQPGELFF | TGTGCCAGCAGCCTTTCGCAACAGCCCGGGGAGCTGTTTTTT
NA | TRBJ2-3 | TRBV20-1 | NA | CSARDGGTATDTQYF | TGCAGTGCTAGAGATGGGGGGACGGCCACAGATACGCAGTATTTT
TRBD1 | TRBJ2-4 | TRBV7-2 | few | CASSVIGQVAKNIQYF | TGTGCCAGCAGCGTAATTGGACAGGTAGCCAAAAACATTCAGTACTTC
TRBD2 | TRBJ2-5 | TRBV5-1 | few | CASSQKTSGSVETQYF | TGCGCCAGCAGCCAGAAGACTAGCGGGTCAGTCGAGACCCAGTACTTC
NA | TRBJ2-1 | TRBV5-1 | many | CASSLAVLSYNEQFF | TGCGCCAGCTCCTTAGCGGTCCTCTCCTACAATGAGCAGTTCTTC
NA | TRBJ1-2 | TRBV20-1 | few | CSAHGTPGGHGYTF | TGCAGTGCCCACGGGACTCCTGGGGGACATGGCTACACCTTC
NA | TRBJ2-7 | TRBV20-1 | many | CSARGEDQTYEQYF | TGCAGTGCTAGAGGTGAAGACCAGACCTACGAGCAGTACTTC
NA | TRBJ2-7 | TRBV27 | NA | CASSPRGRAYEQYF | TGTGCCAGCAGTCCCCGAGGGCGAGCCTACGAGCAGTACTTC
TRBD1 | TRBJ2-3 | TRBV5-1 | few | CASSPRDRVTDTQYF | TGCGCCAGCAGCCCGCGGGACAGGGTCACAGATACGCAGTATTTT
TRBD2 | TRBJ2-5 | TRBV5-1 | few | CASSLASGLETQYF | TGCGCCAGCAGCTTGGCTAGCGGGCTAGAGACCCAGTACTTC
NA | TRBJ2-5 | TRBV23-1 | NA | CASSLSQDGLEETQYF | TGCGCCAGCAGTCTTTCGCAGGACGGTTTGGAGGAGACCCAGTACTTC
NA | TRBJ1-1 | TRBV20-1 | few | CSAVPGFTEAFF | TGCAGTGCTGTCCCGGGGTTCACTGAAGCTTTCTTT
NA | TRBJ1-1 | TRBV5-1 | medium-sized | CASSSGQPNTEAFF | TGCGCCAGCAGCTCCGGACAGCCGAACACTGAAGCTTTCTTT
NA | TRBJ1-1 | TRBV4-1 | few | CASSQAPPEVRNTEAFF | TGCGCCAGCAGCCAGGCTCCTCCAGAAGTTAGGAACACTGAAGCTTTCTTT
NA | TRBJ1-3 | TRBV25-1 | NA | CASSEPLRNTIYF | TGTGCCAGCAGTGAACCGCTCCGAAACACCATATATTTT
NA | TRBJ2-3 | TRBV7-2 | many | CASSFSGSRTDTQYF | TGTGCCAGCAGTTTTAGCGGTTCTCGCACAGATACGCAGTATTTT
NA | TRBJ1-1 | TRBV10-2 | few | CASSVGRNTEAFF | TGCGCCAGCAGTGTGGGGCGTAACACTGAAGCTTTCTTT
NA | TRBJ2-5 | TRBV11-2 | NA | CASSLMGRETQYF | TGTGCCAGCAGCTTAATGGGGCGCGAGACCCAGTACTTC
NA | TRBJ2-5 | TRBV18 | NA | CASSPLPRKETQYF | TGTGCCAGCTCACCTCTTCCCAGGAAAGAGACCCAGTACTTC
TRBD1 | TRBJ2-6 | TRBV4-2 | NA | CASSQGQGGANVLTF | TGTGCCAGCAGCCAAGGACAGGGTGGGGCCAACGTCCTGACTTTC